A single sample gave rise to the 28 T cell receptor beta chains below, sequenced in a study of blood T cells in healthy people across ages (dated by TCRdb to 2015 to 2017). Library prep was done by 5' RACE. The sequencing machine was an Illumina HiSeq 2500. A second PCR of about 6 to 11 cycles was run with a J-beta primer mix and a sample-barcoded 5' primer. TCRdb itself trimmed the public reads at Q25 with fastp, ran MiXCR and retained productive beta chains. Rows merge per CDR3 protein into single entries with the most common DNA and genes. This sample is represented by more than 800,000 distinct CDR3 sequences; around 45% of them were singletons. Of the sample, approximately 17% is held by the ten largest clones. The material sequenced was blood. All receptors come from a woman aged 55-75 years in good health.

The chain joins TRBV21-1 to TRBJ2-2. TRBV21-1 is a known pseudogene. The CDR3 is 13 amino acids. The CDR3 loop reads CASSQIRTGELFF. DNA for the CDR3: TGTGCCAGTAGCCAAATTAGGACCGGGGAGCTGTTTTTT.

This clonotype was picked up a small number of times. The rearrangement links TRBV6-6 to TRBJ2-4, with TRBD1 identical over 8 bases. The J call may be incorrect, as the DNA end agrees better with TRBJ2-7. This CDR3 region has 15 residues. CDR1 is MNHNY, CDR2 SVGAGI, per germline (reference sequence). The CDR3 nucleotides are TGTGCCAGCAGTTTATGGACAGGGCCAACTGTCGAGCAGTACTTC. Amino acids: CASSLWTGPTVEQYF.

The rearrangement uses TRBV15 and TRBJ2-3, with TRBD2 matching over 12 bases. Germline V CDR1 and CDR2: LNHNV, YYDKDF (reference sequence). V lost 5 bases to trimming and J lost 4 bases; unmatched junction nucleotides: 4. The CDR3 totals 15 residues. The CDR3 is CATSGLAGGPDTQYF. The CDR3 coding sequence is TGTGCCACCAGCGGTCTAGCGGGGGGGCCAGATACGCAGTATTTT.

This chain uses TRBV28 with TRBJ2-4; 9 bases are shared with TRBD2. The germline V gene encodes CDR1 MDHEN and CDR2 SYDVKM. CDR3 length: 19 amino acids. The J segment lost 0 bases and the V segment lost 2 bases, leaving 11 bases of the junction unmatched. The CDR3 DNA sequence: TGTGCCAGCAGTTTAGACAGCTCCACTAGCGGGCTAGCCAAAAACATTCAGTACTTC. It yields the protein CASSLDSSTSGLAKNIQYF. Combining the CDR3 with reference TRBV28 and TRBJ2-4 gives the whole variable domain DVKVTQSSRYLVKRTGEKVFLECVQDMDHENMFWYRQDPGLGLRLIYFSYDVKMKEKGDIPEGYSVSREKKERFSLILESASTNQTSMYLCASSLDSSTSGLAKNIQYFGAGTRLSVL.

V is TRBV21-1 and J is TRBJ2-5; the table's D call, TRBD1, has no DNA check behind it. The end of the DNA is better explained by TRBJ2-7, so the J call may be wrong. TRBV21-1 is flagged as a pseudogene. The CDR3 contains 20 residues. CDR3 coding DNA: TGTGCCAGCAGCAAAGAGGGGCGCAGGGGGAGGATTCGAAGGCACTACGAGCAGTACTTC. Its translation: CASSKEGRRGRIRRHYEQYF.

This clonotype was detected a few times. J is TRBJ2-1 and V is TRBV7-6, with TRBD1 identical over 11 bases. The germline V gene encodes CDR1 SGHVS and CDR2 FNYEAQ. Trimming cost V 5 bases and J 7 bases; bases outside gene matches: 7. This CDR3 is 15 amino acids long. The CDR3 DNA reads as TGTGCCAGCAGCCCCGGGACAGGGGGTAGTAATGAGCAGTTCTTC. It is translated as CASSPGTGGSNEQFF.

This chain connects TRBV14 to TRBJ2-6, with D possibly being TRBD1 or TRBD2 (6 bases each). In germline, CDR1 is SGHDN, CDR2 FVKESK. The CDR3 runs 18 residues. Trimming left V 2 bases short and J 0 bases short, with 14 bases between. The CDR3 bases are TGTGCCAGCAGCCAAAGGGGGGCACTCAGCTCTGGGGCCAACGTCCTGACTTTC. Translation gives CASSQRGALSSGANVLTF.

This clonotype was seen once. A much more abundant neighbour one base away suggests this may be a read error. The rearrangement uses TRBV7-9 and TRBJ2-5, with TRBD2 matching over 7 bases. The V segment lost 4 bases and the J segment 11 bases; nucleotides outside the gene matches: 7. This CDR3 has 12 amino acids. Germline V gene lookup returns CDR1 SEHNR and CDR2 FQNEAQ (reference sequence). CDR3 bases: TGTGCCAGCAGCTCCGGGGACTACGTGCAGTACTTC. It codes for CASSSGDYVQYF.

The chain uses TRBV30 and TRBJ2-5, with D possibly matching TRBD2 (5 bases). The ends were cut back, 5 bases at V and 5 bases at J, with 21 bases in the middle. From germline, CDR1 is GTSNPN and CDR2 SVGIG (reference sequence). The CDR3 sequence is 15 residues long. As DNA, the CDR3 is TGTGCCTGGGCTTCCCATCTCACCTGGGAGGAGACCCAGTACTTC. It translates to CAWASHLTWEETQYF.

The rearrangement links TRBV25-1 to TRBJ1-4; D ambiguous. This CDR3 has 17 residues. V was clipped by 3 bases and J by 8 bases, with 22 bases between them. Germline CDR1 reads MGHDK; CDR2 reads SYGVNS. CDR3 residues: CASSDPTEAPREEKLFF. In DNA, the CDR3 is TGTGCCAGCAGTGACCCTACGGAGGCGCCCCGGGAGGAAAAACTGTTTTTT.

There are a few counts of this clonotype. Written as DNA, the CDR3 is TGTGCCAGCAGTTACTCGAAGGCTTCGACAGGGGAGACCCAGTACTTC. As protein: CASSYSKASTGETQYF. This rearrangement joins TRBV6-6 to TRBJ2-5; 7 nucleotides line up with TRBD1. In germline, CDR1 is MNHNY, CDR2 SVGAGI (reference sequence). This CDR3 is built from 16 residues. V shed 0 bases, J shed 5 bases, and the junction held 9 bases outside the gene matches.

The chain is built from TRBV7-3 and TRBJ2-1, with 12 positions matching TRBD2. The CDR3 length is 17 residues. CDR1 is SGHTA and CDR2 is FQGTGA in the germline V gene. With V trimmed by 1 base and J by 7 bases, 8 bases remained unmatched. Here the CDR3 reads CASSLSPGLAGSNEQFF. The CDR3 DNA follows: TGTGCCAGCAGCTTAAGCCCAGGACTAGCGGGATCGAATGAGCAGTTCTTC.

The CDR3: CSVVWNREGGANVLTF. CDR3 nucleotides: TGCAGCGTTGTGTGGAACAGGGAGGGTGGGGCCAACGTCCTGACTTTC. The chain is built from TRBV29-1 and TRBJ2-6, with a weak D call TRBD2 (7 bases). Germline values: CDR1 SQVTM, CDR2 ANQGSEA. The germline V and J ends were trimmed by 4 bases and 3 bases, with 16 bases remaining between them. The CDR3 has 16 residues. Combining the CDR3 with reference TRBV29-1 and TRBJ2-6 gives the whole variable domain SAVISQKPSRDICQRGTSLTIQCQVDSQVTMMFWYRQQPGQSLTLIATANQGSEATYESGFVIDKFPISRPNLTFSTLTVSNMSPEDSSIYLCSVVWNREGGANVLTFGAGSRLTVL.

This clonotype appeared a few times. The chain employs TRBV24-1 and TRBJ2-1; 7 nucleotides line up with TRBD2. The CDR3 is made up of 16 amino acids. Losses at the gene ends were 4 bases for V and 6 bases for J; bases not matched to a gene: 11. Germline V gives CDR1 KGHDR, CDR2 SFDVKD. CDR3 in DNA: TGTGCCACCAGTGAGGTCGGCGGACTAGAGGGCAATGAGCAGTTCTTC. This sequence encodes CATSEVGGLEGNEQFF.

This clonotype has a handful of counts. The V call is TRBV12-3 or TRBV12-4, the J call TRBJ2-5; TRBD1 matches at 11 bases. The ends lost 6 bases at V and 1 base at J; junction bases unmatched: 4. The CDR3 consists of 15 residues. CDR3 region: CASRGQGGFQETQYF. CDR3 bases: TGTGCCAGCAGGGGACAGGGGGGCTTCCAAGAGACCCAGTACTTC.

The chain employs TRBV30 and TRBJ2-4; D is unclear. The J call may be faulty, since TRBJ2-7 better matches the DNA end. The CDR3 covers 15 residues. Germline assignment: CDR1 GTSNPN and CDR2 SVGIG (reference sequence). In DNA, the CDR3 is TGTGCCTGGAGTCAAACTAAGGATCTCACCTACGAGCAGTACTTC. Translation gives CAWSQTKDLTYEQYF.

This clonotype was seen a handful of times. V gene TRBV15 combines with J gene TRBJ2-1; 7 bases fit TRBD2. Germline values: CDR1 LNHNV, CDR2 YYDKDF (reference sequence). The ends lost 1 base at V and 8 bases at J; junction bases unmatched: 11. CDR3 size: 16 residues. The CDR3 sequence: CATSRGGGTTSYEQFF. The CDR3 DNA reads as TGTGCCACCAGCAGAGGCGGCGGGACTACCTCCTATGAGCAGTTCTTC.

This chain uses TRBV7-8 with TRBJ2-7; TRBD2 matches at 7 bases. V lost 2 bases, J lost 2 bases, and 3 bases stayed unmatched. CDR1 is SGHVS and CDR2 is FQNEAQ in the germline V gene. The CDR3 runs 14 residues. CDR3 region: CASSLLADTYEQYF. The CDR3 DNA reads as TGTGCCAGCAGCTTACTAGCGGATACCTACGAGCAGTACTTC.

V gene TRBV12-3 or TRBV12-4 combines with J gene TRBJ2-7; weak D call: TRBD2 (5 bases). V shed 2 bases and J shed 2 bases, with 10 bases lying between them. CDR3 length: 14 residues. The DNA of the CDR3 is TGTGCCAGCAGTTTAAGAGGGAACACCTACGAGCAGTACTTC. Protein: CASSLRGNTYEQYF.

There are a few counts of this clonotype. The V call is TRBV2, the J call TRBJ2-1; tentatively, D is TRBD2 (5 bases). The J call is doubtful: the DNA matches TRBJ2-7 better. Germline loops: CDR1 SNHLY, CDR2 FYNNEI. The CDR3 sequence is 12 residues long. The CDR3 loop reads CASSKRYNEQYF. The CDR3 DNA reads TGTGCCAGCAGTAAGCGGTACAATGAGCAGTACTTC.

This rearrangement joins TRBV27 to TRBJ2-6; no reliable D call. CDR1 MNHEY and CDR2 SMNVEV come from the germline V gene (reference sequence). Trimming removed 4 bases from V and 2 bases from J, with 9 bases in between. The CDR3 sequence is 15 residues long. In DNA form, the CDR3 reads TGTGCCAGCAGTTCGCTGCTAGCTGGGGCCAACGTCCTGACTTTC. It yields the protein CASSSLLAGANVLTF.

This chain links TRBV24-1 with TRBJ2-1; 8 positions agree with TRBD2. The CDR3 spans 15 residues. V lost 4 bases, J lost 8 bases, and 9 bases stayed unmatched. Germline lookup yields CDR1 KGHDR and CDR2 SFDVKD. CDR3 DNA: TGTGCCACCAGTGACCGGAAGACTAGCGTGGATGAGCAGTTCTTC. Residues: CATSDRKTSVDEQFF.

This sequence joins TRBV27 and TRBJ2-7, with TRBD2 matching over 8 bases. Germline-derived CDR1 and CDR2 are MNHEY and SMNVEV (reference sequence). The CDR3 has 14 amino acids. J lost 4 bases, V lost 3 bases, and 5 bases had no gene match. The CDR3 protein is CASSLELAAYEQYF. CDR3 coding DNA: TGTGCCAGCAGTTTGGAACTAGCGGCATACGAGCAGTACTTC.

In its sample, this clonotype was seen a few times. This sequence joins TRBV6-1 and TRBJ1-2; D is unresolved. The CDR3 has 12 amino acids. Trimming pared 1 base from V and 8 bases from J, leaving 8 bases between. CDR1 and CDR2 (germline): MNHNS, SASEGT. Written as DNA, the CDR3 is TGTGCCAGCAGTGAAGGGGCGTGGGGCTACACCTTC. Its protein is CASSEGAWGYTF.

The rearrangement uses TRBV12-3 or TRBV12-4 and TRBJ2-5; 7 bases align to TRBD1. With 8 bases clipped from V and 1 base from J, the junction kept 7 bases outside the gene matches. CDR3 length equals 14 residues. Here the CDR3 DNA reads TGTGCCAGCCTCTGGACAGGCAGCCAAGAGACCCAGTACTTC. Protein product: CASLWTGSQETQYF.

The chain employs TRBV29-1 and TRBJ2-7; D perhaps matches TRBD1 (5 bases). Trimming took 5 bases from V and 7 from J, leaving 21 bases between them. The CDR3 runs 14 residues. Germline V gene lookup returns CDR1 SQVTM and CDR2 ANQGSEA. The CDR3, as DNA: TGCAGCGTTTTAGTGCAGGGATCACGCAATGAGCAGTACTTC. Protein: CSVLVQGSRNEQYF.

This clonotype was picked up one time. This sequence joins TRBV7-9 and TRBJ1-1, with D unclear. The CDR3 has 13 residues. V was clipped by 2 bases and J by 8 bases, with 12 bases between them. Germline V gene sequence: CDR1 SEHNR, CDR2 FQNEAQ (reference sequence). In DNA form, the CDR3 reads TGTGCCAGCAGCTTAATGGGGTACCCGGAAGCTTTCTTT. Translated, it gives CASSLMGYPEAFF.

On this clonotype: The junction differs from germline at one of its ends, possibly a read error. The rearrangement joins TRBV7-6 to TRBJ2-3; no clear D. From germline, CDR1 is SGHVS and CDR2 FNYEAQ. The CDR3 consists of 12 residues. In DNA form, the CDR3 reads TGTGCTAGCAGTCGTATAGGAGATGCGCAGTATTTT. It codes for CASSRIGDAQYF.